One sample yielded the 26 T cell receptor beta chains listed below, sequenced in a study of beta chain features in type 1 diabetes. All of the isolated RNA was reverse transcribed, so expressed TCRB transcripts were sequenced. This table comes from immunoSEQ multiplex PCR, and its TCRdb copy is limited to in-frame clones, with some not included. The table shows a few hundred thousand clones, with roughly 30% occurring only once. The sample consisted of central memory CD4+ T cells from blood. The receptors derive from a man aged 25-45 years in good health.

The rearrangement uses TRBV18 and TRBJ2-1; TRBD2 aligns across 8 bases. The CDR3 contains 12 residues. Germline V gene data show CDR1 as KGHSH and CDR2 as LQKENI. V dropped 2 bases and J dropped 9; count of bases not matched to a gene: 0. In DNA, the CDR3 is TGTGCCAGCTCACCAGCGGGAGGTGAGCAGTTCTTC. Translating it yields CASSPAGGEQFF.

This clone showed up just a few times. The V gene is TRBV10-3, the J gene TRBJ2-3, with 10 nucleotides matching TRBD2. The CDR3 contains 15 residues. The V gene end was trimmed by 7 bases and the J gene end by 0 bases; junction bases not matched to a gene: 4. In germline, CDR1 is ENHRY, CDR2 SYGVKD. The CDR3 bases are TGTGCCATCAAATCACTAGCGGGGAGCACAGATACGCAGTATTTT. It is translated as CAIKSLAGSTDTQYF.

The rearrangement links TRBV6-5 to TRBJ2-3; the match to TRBD2 covers 7 bases. CDR3 length equals 13 residues. Germline loops: CDR1 MNHEY, CDR2 SVGAGI. The trim removed 7 bases at V and 1 base at J, leaving 2 bases unmatched. CDR3: CASTRGGTDTQYF. The CDR3 nucleotides are TGTGCCAGCACTCGGGGGGGCACAGATACGCAGTATTTT.

The V call is TRBV7-2, the J call TRBJ2-3, with a weak D call TRBD2 (5 bases). This CDR3 is built from 14 residues. V gave up 3 bases and J gave up 2 bases, with 9 bases separating them. The germline V gene encodes CDR1 SGHTA and CDR2 FQGNSA. In nucleotides, the CDR3 is TGTGCCAGCAGCTTCAGACTAATCACAGATACGCAGTATTTT. Protein sequence: CASSFRLITDTQYF.

V gene TRBV30 combines with J gene TRBJ2-5; no clear D gene. The J call may not be correct, given that the DNA end is closer to TRBJ2-7. CDR3 length equals 11 residues. From germline, CDR1 is GTSNPN and CDR2 SVGIG (reference sequence). CDR3 sequence: CAWKGDYEQYF. CDR3 DNA sequence: TGTGCCTGGAAAGGTGACTACGAGCAGTACTTC.

This clone was counted ten times or more. Other DNA sequences in the same sample also yield this CDR3. The V gene is TRBV29-1, the J gene TRBJ2-2; D gene unclear. Trimming took 4 bases from V and 5 from J, leaving 5 bases between them. This CDR3 contains 11 residues. CDR1 is SQVTM and CDR2 is ANQGSEA in the germline V gene. This chain's CDR3 is CSVALTGELFF. The CDR3 DNA reads TGCAGCGTTGCTCTTACCGGGGAGCTGTTTTTT.

This clone was found a few times. This specimen includes other DNA sequences encoding the same CDR3. The genes are TRBV7-2 and TRBJ2-1; D might be TRBD2 (6 bases). V was pared by 3 bases and J by 6 bases, with 15 bases between. The CDR3 length is 15 residues. The germline V gene encodes CDR1 SGHTA and CDR2 FQGNSA. The CDR3 bases are TGTGCCAGCAGCTTTTCCGGGACTGGGTCCAATGAGCAGTTCTTC. Its translation is CASSFSGTGSNEQFF. Complete variable domain (other parts from reference TRBV7-2 and TRBJ2-1): GAGVSQSPSNKVTEKGKDVELRCDPISGHTALYWYRQSLGQGLEFLIYFQGNSAPDKSGLPSDRFSAERTGGSVSTLTIQRTQQEDSAVYLCASSFSGTGSNEQFFGPGTRLTVL.

The chain carries TRBV6-1 and TRBJ2-7; D is uncertain. This CDR3 is 13 amino acids long. V was cut by 7 bases and J by 1 base, with 11 bases left in between. Per the germline V gene, CDR1 is MNHNS and CDR2 is SASEGT. The CDR3 nucleotides are TGTGCCAGCACTGTCCAACAATCCTACGAGCAGTACTTC. Translation gives CASTVQQSYEQYF.

The J gene is TRBJ2-7, the V gene TRBV7-8; D might be TRBD1 (6 bases). V lost 4 bases and J lost 2, with 12 bases in between. The CDR3 loop spans 14 amino acids. Germline lookup yields CDR1 SGHVS and CDR2 FQNEAQ. CDR3 amino acids: CASSSPDSTYEQYF. The CDR3 DNA sequence: TGTGCCAGCAGCTCCCCGGACAGCACCTACGAGCAGTACTTC.

This clone was observed a few times. The chain carries TRBV5-4 and TRBJ2-1, with D tentatively TRBD1 or TRBD2 (5 bases each). Per germline, CDR1 SGHNT and CDR2 YYREEE (reference sequence). The CDR3 spans 14 residues. The V and J ends lost 5 bases and 2 bases respectively, with 11 bases between them. The CDR3 DNA sequence: TGTGCCAGCAGGCCCTCGGGACCCTACAATGAGCAGTTCTTC. Translating it yields CASRPSGPYNEQFF.

This clone was counted a few times. Other DNA sequences in this sample translate to the same CDR3. The genes are TRBV7-9 and TRBJ1-4; unclear D gene. Germline CDR1 reads SEHNR; CDR2 reads FQNEAQ (reference sequence). V was clipped by 1 base and J by 4 bases, with 7 bases between them. This CDR3 comprises 14 residues. This CDR3 is CASSLGQINEKLFF. DNA for the CDR3: TGTGCCAGCAGCTTAGGGCAGATTAATGAAAAACTGTTTTTT.

This clone showed up just once. The gene calls are TRBV11-2 and TRBJ2-7; 15 bases map to TRBD2. Trimming took 4 bases from V and 7 from J; bases not matched to a gene: 5. Germline CDR1 reads SGHAT; CDR2 reads FQNNGV. The CDR3 runs to 15 residues. The CDR3 here is CASSSGLAGGGEQYF. In DNA form, the CDR3 reads TGTGCCAGCAGCTCGGGACTAGCGGGAGGTGGGGAGCAGTACTTC.

A note on this clone: Compared with germline, one end of the junction differs, possibly owing to a read error. The chain carries TRBV11-2 and TRBJ1-1, with D hard to call. Looked up from germline, CDR1 is SGHAT and CDR2 is FQNNGV. CDR3 size: 15 residues. Here the CDR3 DNA reads TGTGCCAGCAGCATAGACATGGGAAGATTCACTGAAGCTTTCTTT. Protein: CASSIDMGRFTEAFF.

The table lists this clone with a few counts. The chain combines TRBV7-2 with TRBJ2-5, with 9 positions matching TRBD1. The CDR3 has 14 amino acids. CDR1 is SGHTA, CDR2 FQGNSA, per germline. Unmatched junction bases numbered 4, after V lost 4 bases and J lost 4 bases. In DNA form, the CDR3 reads TGTGCCAGCAGCTCCCCGGGACAGGGAGAGACCCAGTACTTC. Translation gives CASSSPGQGETQYF.

The chain has TRBV7-2 and TRBJ2-1; unclear D gene. The CDR3 sequence is 16 residues long. CDR1 and CDR2 (germline): SGHTA, FQGNSA. V was trimmed by 5 bases and J by 0 bases, leaving 14 bases between them. The CDR3 reads CASSPPNAFSYNEQFF. The CDR3 DNA reads TGTGCCAGCAGCCCCCCTAACGCCTTCTCCTACAATGAGCAGTTCTTC.

V gene TRBV27 combines with J gene TRBJ2-7; 9 bases fit TRBD1. With V trimmed by 3 bases and J by 6 bases, 9 bases remained unmatched. The CDR3 contains 15 residues. Germline V gene lookup returns CDR1 MNHEY and CDR2 SMNVEV (reference sequence). CDR3 region: CASSFNRGQYGEQYF. Written as DNA, the CDR3 is TGTGCCAGCAGTTTCAACAGGGGGCAGTACGGCGAGCAGTACTTC.

This clone was found a few times. The rearrangement joins TRBV2 to TRBJ1-6; unclear D gene. V shed 6 bases and J shed 10 bases, with 19 bases lying between them. The CDR3 consists of 15 residues. Germline V gene data show CDR1 as SNHLY and CDR2 as FYNNEI. The DNA of the CDR3 is TGTGCCAGCAGCGGGTATACCACGGGAGAGTCACCCCTCCACTTT. This sequence encodes CASSGYTTGESPLHF.

The rearrangement joins TRBV30 to TRBJ2-5; the D gene could be TRBD1 or TRBD2 (5 bases each). There are 14 residues in the CDR3. Trimming pared 5 bases from V and 1 base from J, leaving 14 bases between. The germline V gene has CDR1 GTSNPN and CDR2 SVGIG (reference sequence). The CDR3: CAWARGVAQETQYF. The DNA of the CDR3 is TGTGCCTGGGCGAGGGGAGTAGCCCAAGAGACCCAGTACTTC.

This clone was seen more than once but under ten times. This chain connects TRBV28 to TRBJ2-6; D perhaps matches TRBD1 (6 bases). V lost 3 bases and J lost 2, with 14 bases in between. The V gene's germline CDR1 is MDHEN and CDR2 SYDVKM. This CDR3 spans 17 amino acids. The CDR3 nucleotides read TGTGCCAGCAGTTTTACAGGGAACGATCCTGGGGCCAACGTCCTGACTTTC. The encoded protein is CASSFTGNDPGANVLTF.

This clone showed up just a few times. The chain couples TRBV7-2 to TRBJ2-1, with 7 nucleotides matching TRBD2. V shed 5 bases and J 6 bases; nucleotides not matched to a gene: 13. This CDR3 spans 16 amino acids. From germline, CDR1 is SGHTA and CDR2 FQGNSA. The chain's CDR3 is CASSQRRASGSNEQFF. As DNA, the CDR3 is TGTGCCAGCAGCCAGCGGAGGGCTAGCGGCAGCAATGAGCAGTTCTTC.

This sequence joins TRBV15 and TRBJ2-5; 9 bases fit TRBD1. The J call could be wrong; TRBJ2-7 is a better fit for the DNA end. Germline CDR1 and CDR2: LNHNV and YYDKDF (reference sequence). The CDR3 runs to 13 residues. As DNA, the CDR3 is TGTGCCACCAGCCGACAGGGGGCCTACGAGCAGTACTTC. As protein: CATSRQGAYEQYF.

The chain couples TRBV29-1 to TRBJ2-5; 9 nucleotides agree with TRBD1. Germline V gene lookup returns CDR1 SQVTM and CDR2 ANQGSEA. The CDR3 has 13 amino acids. The ends lost 6 bases at V and 6 bases at J; junction bases unmatched: 8. The DNA of the CDR3 is TGCAGCGTCGACAGGGACAGGGTGAAGACCCAGTACTTC. Amino acid sequence: CSVDRDRVKTQYF.

This clone was found a few times. Other DNA sequences in this sample translate to the same CDR3. Here the CDR3 DNA reads TGTGCCAGCAGCTCCGACAGCTATGGCTACACCTTC. Its translation is CASSSDSYGYTF. The chain combines TRBV5-4 with TRBJ1-2; a weak D match, TRBD1 (5 bases). Trimming took off 3 bases at V and 4 bases at J, with 7 bases between the two ends. Germline lookup yields CDR1 SGHNT and CDR2 YYREEE (reference sequence). This CDR3 contains 12 residues. The whole variable domain, filled in from reference TRBV5-4 and TRBJ1-2, reads ETGVTQSPTHLIKTRGQQVTLRCSSQSGHNTVSWYQQALGQGPQFIFQYYREEENGRGNFPPRFSGLQFPNYSSELNVNALELDDSALYLCASSSDSYGYTFGSGTRLTVV.

The chain's CDR3 is CASSKGQGAFSGANVLTF. CDR3 bases: TGTGCCAGCAGCAAAGGACAGGGGGCCTTCTCTGGGGCCAACGTCCTGACTTTC. V gene TRBV5-4 combines with J gene TRBJ2-6; TRBD1 agrees at 11 bases. The CDR3 runs 18 residues. Germline-derived CDR1 and CDR2 are SGHNT and YYREEE (reference sequence). The V gene end was trimmed by 4 bases and the J gene end by 0 bases; junction bases not matched to a gene: 6.

The V and J genes are TRBV9 and TRBJ2-3; the D gene is possibly TRBD2 (6 bases). Germline CDR1 SGDLS, CDR2 YYNGEE. Trimming took 0 bases from V and 8 from J, leaving 13 bases between them. The CDR3 is 14 residues long. The CDR3 sequence is CASSVDPSDSTQYF. The CDR3 DNA is TGTGCCAGCAGCGTAGATCCTAGCGATTCTACGCAGTATTTT.

This clone was found a few times. The J gene is TRBJ2-5, the V gene TRBV10-1; D is perhaps TRBD1 (6 bases). V was trimmed by 8 bases and J by 1 base, leaving 8 bases between them. The CDR3 covers 12 residues. Germline-derived CDR1 and CDR2 are WNHNN and SYGVQD (reference sequence). The CDR3 coding sequence is TGCGCCAGCCAGGGGCCCCAAGAGACCCAGTACTTC. Residues: CASQGPQETQYF.